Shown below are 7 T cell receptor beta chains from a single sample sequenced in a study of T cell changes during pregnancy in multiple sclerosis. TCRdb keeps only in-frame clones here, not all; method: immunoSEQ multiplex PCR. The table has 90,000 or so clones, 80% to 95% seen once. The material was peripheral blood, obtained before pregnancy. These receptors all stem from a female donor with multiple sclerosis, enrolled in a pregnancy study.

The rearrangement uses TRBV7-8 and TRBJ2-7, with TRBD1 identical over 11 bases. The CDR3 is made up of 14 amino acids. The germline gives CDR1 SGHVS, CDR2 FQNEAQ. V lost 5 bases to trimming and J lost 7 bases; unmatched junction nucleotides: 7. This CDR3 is CASSQGQGVREQYF. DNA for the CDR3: TGTGCCAGCAGCCAGGGACAGGGGGTAAGAGAGCAGTACTTC.

The CDR3 DNA follows: TGTGCCAGCAGCTTCGGAAAGGGGCGCACAGATACGCAGTATTTT. The encoded protein is CASSFGKGRTDTQYF. The rearrangement uses TRBV11-2 and TRBJ2-3, with a tentative D call TRBD1 (5 bases). The CDR3 length is 15 residues. In germline, CDR1 is SGHAT, CDR2 FQNNGV. The germline V and J ends were trimmed by 3 bases and 1 base, with 11 bases remaining between them. Complete variable domain (other parts from reference TRBV11-2 and TRBJ2-3): EAGVAQSPRYKIIEKRQSVAFWCNPISGHATLYWYQQILGQGPKLLIQFQNNGVVDDSQLPKDRFSAERLKGVDSTLKIQPAKLEDSAVYLCASSFGKGRTDTQYFGPGTRLTVL.

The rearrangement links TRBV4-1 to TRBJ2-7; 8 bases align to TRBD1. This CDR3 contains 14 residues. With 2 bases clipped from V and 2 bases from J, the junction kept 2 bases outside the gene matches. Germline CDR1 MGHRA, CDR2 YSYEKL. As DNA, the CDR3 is TGCGCCAGCAGCCAACGGACAGGGCCCTACGAGCAGTACTTC. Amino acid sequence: CASSQRTGPYEQYF.

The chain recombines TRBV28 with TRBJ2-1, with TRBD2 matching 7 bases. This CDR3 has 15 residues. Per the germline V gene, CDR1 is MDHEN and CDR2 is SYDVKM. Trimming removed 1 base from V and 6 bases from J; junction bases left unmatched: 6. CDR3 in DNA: TGTGCCAGCAGTTTATCGGGAGGTCTCAGCAATGAGCAGTTCTTC. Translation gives CASSLSGGLSNEQFF.

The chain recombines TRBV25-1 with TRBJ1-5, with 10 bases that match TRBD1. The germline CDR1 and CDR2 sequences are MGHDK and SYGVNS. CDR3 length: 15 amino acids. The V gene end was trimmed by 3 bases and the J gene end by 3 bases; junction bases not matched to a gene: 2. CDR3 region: CASSDGTGVNQPQHF. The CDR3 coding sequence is TGTGCCAGCAGTGACGGGACAGGGGTCAATCAGCCCCAGCATTTT. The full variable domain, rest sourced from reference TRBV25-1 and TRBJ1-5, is EADIYQTPRYLVIGTGKKITLECSQTMGHDKMYWYQQDPGMELHLIHYSYGVNSTEKGDLSSESTVSRIRTEHFPLTLESARPSHTSQYLCASSDGTGVNQPQHFGDGTRLSIL.

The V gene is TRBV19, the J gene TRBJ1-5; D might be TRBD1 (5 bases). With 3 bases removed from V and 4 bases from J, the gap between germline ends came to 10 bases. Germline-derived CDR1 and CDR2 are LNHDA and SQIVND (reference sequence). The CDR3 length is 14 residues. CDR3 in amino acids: CASSIQGGNQPQHF. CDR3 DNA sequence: TGTGCCAGTAGTATTCAGGGAGGAAATCAGCCCCAGCATTTT. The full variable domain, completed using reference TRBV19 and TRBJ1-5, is DGGITQSPKYLFRKEGQNVTLSCEQNLNHDAMYWYRQDPGQGLRLIYYSQIVNDFQKGDIAEGYSVSREKKESFPLTVTSAQKNPTAFYLCASSIQGGNQPQHFGDGTRLSIL.

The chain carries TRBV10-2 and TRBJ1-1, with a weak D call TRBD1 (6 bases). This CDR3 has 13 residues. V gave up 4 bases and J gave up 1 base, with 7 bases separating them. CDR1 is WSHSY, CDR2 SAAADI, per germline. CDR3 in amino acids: CASSGTENTEAFF. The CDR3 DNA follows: TGCGCCAGCAGTGGGACAGAGAACACTGAAGCTTTCTTT.